What follows is one T cell receptor beta chain and its context. The specificity of this receptor is unknown. Per-base quality was not reported, and no clone a single base away is much larger than it. Libraries were built with multiplex PCR. Sequencing was performed on an Illumina HiSeq 4000. To build TCR beta libraries, CDR3 regions were amplified by Arm-PCR using iRepertoire HTBI primers. Before sequencing, the PCR products went through gel purification. The original methods were these. Gene usage analysis of CDR3 amino acid clonotypes used the approximately 56 TRBV and some 13 TRBJ segments found across samples. COPE and FqMerger were used to merge the filtered high-quality paired reads into contigs. BLAST was used to align contigs to IMGT TRBV, TRBD and TRBJ reference genes, and CDR3 was defined according to IMGT. Highly expanded clones were defined as clonotypes with a frequency above 0.1%. Repertoire diversity was measured by Shannon entropy, and V-J evenness by the Gini coefficient. A clonotype was considered public if more than one individual shared it. The public reads were run again by TCRdb, first through fastp at Q25 and then through MiXCR, and only productive beta chains were kept. CDR3 protein sequences are deduplicated, and each keeps its most common genes and DNA. TCRdb, rather than the study authors, made the V and J calls. The sample profile shows 500,000 to 800,000 distinct CDR3 sequences; around 30% of them were found once. The ten largest account for 40% to 55% of the sample.

CDR1 and CDR2 were assigned from the germline V gene as SGHRS and YFSETQ. The CDR3 sequence holds 16 residues, the cysteine and phenylalanine included. Kept here is only the CDR3 DNA, which spans 48 bases and is read in frame from base 1. Trimming costs V 4 bases and J 3 bases, and their ends lie 20 bases apart. This record belongs to a study of regulatory T cells in long-lasting Graves disease (dated by TCRdb to the early 2020s). With respect to the entire study: To count as having persistent Graves' disease, a patient had to have received antithyroid drug treatment for over 5 years with TSH receptor autoantibodies remaining persistently positive. Persistent Graves' disease patients were compared with newly diagnosed Graves' disease patients by peripheral blood TCR sequencing and RNA sequencing. The study was registered as a clinical trial and conducted in China. A total of around 33 samples were covered by TCR sequencing, comprising approximately 13 persistent and about 20 newly diagnosed Graves' disease patients. Antithyroid drugs had been taken for 10 to 13 years on average by persistent Graves' disease patients in the clinical cohort.

The meaning of the sample's time point label: persistent/refractory GD, antithyroid drugs over 5 years with positive TRAb. For both TCR sequencing and RNA sequencing, RNA was extracted from PBMCs using TRIzol. Graves' disease was diagnosed according to American Thyroid Association guidelines. Recruitment of patients was carried out at an endocrinology department in Xi'an, China. From each patient, approximately 10 milliliters of peripheral blood was collected into an EDTA anticoagulant tube. Ficoll Paque Plus density gradient separation was used to isolate PBMCs, and no additional T cell sorting was done. An Agilent 2100 Bioanalyzer and agarose gel were used to check RNA quality, and a NanoDrop 2000 was used to measure RNA concentration. Findings and caveats that apply to the study as a whole: Only peripheral blood was studied, because thyroid tissue, the primary lesion, was inaccessible. Preferential use of TRBV28, TRBJ1-2 and TRBJ2-5 was observed in persistent disease, whereas TRBV20-1 and TRBJ2-1 were favored in newly diagnosed disease. More public clonotypes were shared among persistent patients (roughly 3,000) than among newly diagnosed patients (approximately 930). The authors acknowledged the small sample size as a limitation that may reduce accuracy. Sequencing and analysis were restricted to the TCR beta chain. Compared with newly diagnosed patients, patients with persistent Graves' disease had lower TCR Shannon entropy and fewer highly expanded clones, which suggests clonal expansion.

The V and J segments used are TRBV5-1 and TRBJ2-7, with a weak D call of TRBD2 (6 bases match). This receptor was obtained from a female donor with Graves disease. Sequencing used peripheral blood mononuclear cells (PBMCs), obtained when the disease was refractory, from a patient treated with antithyroid drugs. The CDR3 here reads CASSLGDLIRVYEQYF. The DNA reads TGCGCCAGCAGCCTGGGGGACTTAATAAGGGTCTACGAGCAGTACTTC. Joined to the reference TRBV5-1 and TRBJ2-7 proteins, this CDR3 gives the full variable domain: KAGVTQTPRYLIKTRGQQVTLSCSPISGHRSVSWYQQTPGQGLQFLFEYFSETQRNKGNFPGRFSGRQFSNSRSEMNVSTLELGDSALYLCASSLGDLIRVYEQYFGPGTRLTVT.